The 28 T cell receptor beta chains presented below share a single source sample, sequenced in a study of beta chain features in type 1 diabetes. Expressed TCRB transcripts were sequenced, since all the RNA that had been isolated was reverse transcribed. Sequencing was performed with immunoSEQ multiplex PCR; in TCRdb, only in-frame clones are kept and a portion is missing. The profile covers over 65,000 clones, with around a third appearing a single time and roughly 0.44% taken by the ten largest. Material: stem cell memory CD4+ T cells from blood. These receptor sequences come from a young woman in good health.

This clone showed up just once. The chain joins TRBV4-1 to TRBJ2-3, with 7 positions matching TRBD2. Germline CDR1 and CDR2: MGHRA and YSYEKL. CDR3 length: 17 amino acids. With 1 base clipped from V and 0 bases from J, the junction kept 7 bases outside the gene matches. The CDR3 DNA follows: TGCGCCAGCAGCCAAGCCTCCAGCGGGAAAAGCACAGATACGCAGTATTTT. Translated, it gives CASSQASSGKSTDTQYF.

This clone has only a few counts. The genes are TRBV2 and TRBJ2-5, with TRBD2 matching over 7 bases. V shed 7 bases and J 2 bases; nucleotides not matched to a gene: 1. CDR1 is SNHLY and CDR2 is FYNNEI in the germline V gene. CDR3 length: 12 amino acids. CDR3 bases: TGTGCCAGCAATAGCGGGCAAGAGACCCAGTACTTC. Translation gives CASNSGQETQYF. Using reference TRBV2 and TRBJ2-5 for the parts outside the CDR3, the full variable domain is EPEVTQTPSHQVTQMGQEVILRCVPISNHLYFYWYRQILGQKVEFLVSFYNNEISEKSEIFDDQFSVERPDGSNFTLKIRSTKLEDSAMYFCASNSGQETQYFGPGTRLLVL.

The J gene is TRBJ2-7, the V gene TRBV30, with D maybe TRBD2 (6 bases). This CDR3 comprises 13 residues. Trimming pared 6 bases from V and 6 bases from J, leaving 18 bases between. The germline CDR1 and CDR2 sequences are GTSNPN and SVGIG (reference sequence). CDR3 in DNA: TGTGCCTGCCTAAGTACCACTAGCCTCGAGCAGTACTTC. This sequence encodes CACLSTTSLEQYF.

This clone came up a few times. The chain combines TRBV5-6 with TRBJ1-1, with no clear D. V lost 4 bases and J 0 bases, leaving 10 bases between the germline ends. CDR3 length: 14 residues. Per the germline V gene, CDR1 is SGHDT and CDR2 is YYEEEE. The CDR3 reads CASSAQLLNTEAFF. In DNA, the CDR3 is TGTGCCAGCAGCGCACAGCTTCTGAACACTGAAGCTTTCTTT.

At least ten counts were recorded for this clone. Other DNA sequences from this sample encode an identical CDR3 as well. The V and J genes are TRBV5-1 and TRBJ1-5; D unclear. The germline gives CDR1 SGHRS, CDR2 YFSETQ. There are 13 residues in the CDR3. V was shortened by 4 bases and J by 6 bases, with 11 bases between the two germline ends. The CDR3 DNA follows: TGCGCCAGCAGCCTTAATAGAGGTCAGCCCCAGCATTTT. Its translation: CASSLNRGQPQHF.

V and J are TRBV6-5 and TRBJ2-3, with D possibly being TRBD1 (5 bases). With 2 bases removed from V and 1 base from J, the gap between germline ends came to 13 bases. This CDR3 is built from 16 residues. Looked up from germline, CDR1 is MNHEY and CDR2 is SVGAGI. DNA for the CDR3: TGTGCCAGCAGTTACCCTACAGGTCTTGGCACAGATACGCAGTATTTT. It specifies CASSYPTGLGTDTQYF.

In this sample, this clone turned up a few times. The rearrangement joins TRBV7-9 to TRBJ2-7, with D unclear. The CDR3 sequence is 12 residues long. Trimming removed 5 bases from V and 4 bases from J, with 9 bases in between. Germline CDR1 and CDR2: SEHNR and FQNEAQ (reference sequence). CDR3 loop: CASSKTWYEQYF. As DNA, the CDR3 is TGTGCCAGCAGCAAGACATGGTACGAGCAGTACTTC.

The J gene is TRBJ2-5, the V gene TRBV4-2; 10 positions agree with TRBD2. CDR1 is LGHNA, CDR2 YNFKEQ, per germline. This CDR3 spans 16 amino acids. V was clipped by 1 base and J by 1 base; unmatched bases: 3. The CDR3 DNA is TGTGCCAGCAGCCAAGGTACTAGCGGGGCCCAAGAGACCCAGTACTTC. This encodes CASSQGTSGAQETQYF.

V usage is TRBV5-4 and J usage is TRBJ2-5; D may be TRBD1 (5 bases). V lost 6 bases and J lost 5, with 20 bases in between. The CDR3 is made up of 15 amino acids. Germline V gene sequence: CDR1 SGHNT, CDR2 YYREEE (reference sequence). The CDR3 DNA follows: TGTGCCAGCACCCTGAGACTGGCCAAGGGGGAGACCCAGTACTTC. It translates to CASTLRLAKGETQYF.

This clone was detected a few times. V usage is TRBV6-6 and J usage is TRBJ2-7; D ambiguous. Germline assignment: CDR1 MNHNY and CDR2 SVGAGI (reference sequence). The CDR3 runs to 11 residues. Trimming left V 7 bases short and J 5 bases short, with 9 bases between. The CDR3 here is CASTLADEQYF. The CDR3 coding sequence is TGTGCCAGCACTCTGGCAGACGAGCAGTACTTC.

This chain connects TRBV18 to TRBJ2-7; TRBD1 agrees at 8 bases. The germline gives CDR1 KGHSH, CDR2 LQKENI. The CDR3 sequence is 14 residues long. After removal of 4 bases from V and 5 bases from J, the junction contained 7 bases not matched to a gene. CDR3 nucleotide sequence: TGTGCCAGCTCACTAAGCGACAGGGGCGACGAGCAGTACTTC. This translates into CASSLSDRGDEQYF.

This clone appeared a few times. This chain uses TRBV19 with TRBJ2-1; D is perhaps TRBD2 (6 bases). This CDR3 is built from 13 residues. From germline, CDR1 is LNHDA and CDR2 SQIVND (reference sequence). Trimming pared 3 bases from V and 9 bases from J, leaving 12 bases between. Here the CDR3 reads CASSMGGGSEQFF. DNA for the CDR3: TGTGCCAGTAGTATGGGGGGAGGTAGTGAGCAGTTCTTC.

This clone appeared a few times. The CDR3 sequence is CASSRSRDWNYGYTF. In DNA form, the CDR3 reads TGCGCCAGCAGTCGCTCCCGGGACTGGAACTATGGCTACACCTTC. This sequence joins TRBV23-1 and TRBJ1-2; D might be TRBD1 (5 bases). TRBV23-1 is reported as an ORF; its role is uncertain. CDR3 length equals 15 residues. V lost 4 bases and J lost 2, with 14 bases in between.

The table lists this clone with a few counts. This chain uses TRBV10-3 with TRBJ2-3; no firm D call. This CDR3 has 13 residues. Germline V CDR1 and CDR2: ENHRY, SYGVKD. Trimming removed 3 bases at V and 2 bases at J, with 6 bases between. Here the CDR3 reads CAISDQNTDTQYF. CDR3 coding DNA: TGTGCCATCAGTGACCAGAACACAGATACGCAGTATTTT.

This clone has only a few counts. The chain couples TRBV30 to TRBJ1-3; D ambiguous. The CDR3 has 14 residues. Germline CDR1 is GTSNPN and CDR2 is SVGIG (reference sequence). The V end lost 2 bases, the J end lost 2 bases, and 10 bases lay between the germline ends. CDR3 sequence: CAWSTYSTGNTIYF. CDR3 in DNA: TGTGCCTGGAGTACATACAGCACTGGAAACACCATATATTTT.

CDR3 nucleotide sequence: TGCAGCGTTGAAGGAGGTGGCGTGACTAGCACAGATACGCAGTATTTT. Its protein product is CSVEGGGVTSTDTQYF. This chain links TRBV29-1 with TRBJ2-3; D unclear. Trimming cost V 1 base and J 0 bases, with 14 bases left between them. Germline CDR1 and CDR2: SQVTM and ANQGSEA. The CDR3 has 16 amino acids.

The chain carries TRBV7-9 and TRBJ1-1; 7 nucleotides agree with TRBD1. Trimming cost V 4 bases and J 5 bases; bases outside gene matches: 10. CDR3 length: 15 residues. CDR1 is SEHNR, CDR2 FQNEAQ, per germline (reference sequence). In DNA, the CDR3 is TGTGCCAGCAGCTACCTGACAGGGTATGGAACTGAAGCTTTCTTT. Protein product: CASSYLTGYGTEAFF.

This clone was picked up a small number of times. This rearrangement joins TRBV7-9 to TRBJ2-2; 8 bases line up with TRBD2. The germline V gene has CDR1 SEHNR and CDR2 FQNEAQ (reference sequence). The CDR3 loop spans 16 amino acids. J was trimmed by 3 bases and V by 7 bases; bases with no gene match: 10. CDR3: CASTRPGGQDTGELFF. DNA for the CDR3: TGTGCCAGCACCAGGCCGGGGGGGCAGGACACCGGGGAGCTGTTTTTT.

This chain links TRBV6-6 with TRBJ2-3; D remains unclear. Trimming removed 5 bases at V and 4 bases at J, with 10 bases between. CDR3 length: 13 amino acids. Looked up from germline, CDR1 is MNHNY and CDR2 is SVGAGI (reference sequence). CDR3 amino acids: CASSNRYSDTQYF. The CDR3 nucleotides read TGTGCCAGCAGTAACCGATACTCAGATACGCAGTATTTT.

For the CDR3, the DNA is TGTGCCAGCAGCCTATCGTCGGATACGCAGTATTTT. This codes for CASSLSSDTQYF. The rearrangement joins TRBV7-3 to TRBJ2-3; D not certain. Germline V gene lookup returns CDR1 SGHTA and CDR2 FQGTGA. This CDR3 contains 12 residues. Trimming left V 5 bases short and J 6 bases short, with 9 bases between.

This clone was counted between two and nine times. The chain uses TRBV19 and TRBJ1-5; D perhaps matches TRBD1 (5 bases). CDR1 and CDR2 from the germline V gene are LNHDA and SQIVND (reference sequence). V was cut by 6 bases and J by 3 bases, with 12 bases left in between. The CDR3 consists of 14 residues. The CDR3 loop reads CASRRGGPNQPQHF. CDR3 in DNA: TGTGCCAGTAGGAGGGGAGGGCCCAATCAGCCCCAGCATTTT.

The chain carries TRBV11-2 and TRBJ2-4, with D possibly being TRBD2 (6 bases). The germline CDR1 and CDR2 sequences are SGHAT and FQNNGV. This CDR3 is 13 amino acids long. Trimming cost V 3 bases and J 8 bases, with 11 bases left between them. CDR3 in DNA: TGTGCCAGCAGCTTCCGGGGCGGGGACATTCAGTACTTC. Translated: CASSFRGGDIQYF.

The genes are TRBV5-6 and TRBJ2-7, with D perhaps matching TRBD2 (5 bases). Germline CDR1 reads SGHDT; CDR2 reads YYEEEE. CDR3 length: 12 amino acids. Trimming removed 0 bases at V and 7 bases at J, with 8 bases between. The CDR3 bases are TGTGCCAGCAGCTTGGGGCGAGGGGAGCAGTACTTC. It is translated as CASSLGRGEQYF.

DNA for the CDR3: TGTGCCAGCAGGGGGATTCAGGGGGATGGTAACACCGGGGAGCTGTTTTTT. Translated, it gives CASRGIQGDGNTGELFF. The rearrangement links TRBV7-2 to TRBJ2-2; 7 bases are a match to TRBD1. The germline V gene has CDR1 SGHTA and CDR2 FQGNSA. The CDR3 length is 17 residues. After removal of 6 bases from V and 2 bases from J, the junction contained 12 bases not matched to a gene.

This clone was detected only a few times. The J gene is TRBJ2-6, the V gene TRBV11-2, with D possibly TRBD1 on 5 matching bases. CDR1 and CDR2 (germline): SGHAT, FQNNGV. CDR3 length: 17 amino acids. Trimming shortened V by 2 bases and J by 2 bases, and 13 bases separated the two germline ends. CDR3 bases: TGTGCCAGCAGCTTAAGTGCAGGGAAGGCTGGGGCCAACGTCCTGACTTTC. Its protein product is CASSLSAGKAGANVLTF. Supplemented by reference TRBV11-2 and TRBJ2-6, the full variable domain reads EAGVAQSPRYKIIEKRQSVAFWCNPISGHATLYWYQQILGQGPKLLIQFQNNGVVDDSQLPKDRFSAERLKGVDSTLKIQPAKLEDSAVYLCASSLSAGKAGANVLTFGAGSRLTVL.

The rearrangement links TRBV7-9 to TRBJ2-7, with a possible D match to TRBD2 (5 bases). The V gene's germline CDR1 is SEHNR and CDR2 FQNEAQ (reference sequence). V lost 7 bases to trimming and J lost 5 bases, with 15 bases between them. The CDR3 loop spans 13 amino acids. CDR3 in DNA: TGTGCCAGCACACCGGGGTTTTGGGACGAGCAGTACTTC. Its protein product is CASTPGFWDEQYF.

This clone has more than one count but fewer than ten. The chain links TRBV5-5 to TRBJ2-7; D perhaps matches TRBD1 (6 bases). CDR3 length equals 14 residues. The germline V and J ends were trimmed by 0 bases and 2 bases, with 9 bases remaining between them. The germline CDR1 and CDR2 sequences are SGHKS and YYEKEE (reference sequence). DNA for the CDR3: TGTGCCAGCAGCTTGGCGACAGGAGCCTACGAGCAGTACTTC. Translation: CASSLATGAYEQYF.

This chain connects TRBV5-4 to TRBJ2-3, with 9 bases fitting TRBD2. Trimming cost V 2 bases and J 3 bases; bases outside gene matches: 4. Germline lookup yields CDR1 SGHNT and CDR2 YYREEE (reference sequence). The CDR3 length is 15 residues. CDR3 sequence: CASSFRTSDTDTQYF. CDR3 nucleotide sequence: TGTGCCAGCAGCTTCCGGACTAGCGATACAGATACGCAGTATTTT.